The 3 T cell receptor beta chains given below trace back to one sample, sequenced in a study of somatic mutations in cytotoxic T cells in rheumatoid arthritis (dated by TCRdb to 2016 to 2017). Library generation was performed with the immunoSEQ multiplex PCR assay. As stored in TCRdb, this immuneACCESS dataset retains in-frame rearrangements with V and J assigned. A fraction of the clones does not appear; measured against another copy, unresolved V genes explain less than half of the discrepancy, and the remainder lacks a known reason. The sample has around 11,000 clones on record, more than 65% of them singletons. Of the sample, more than 35% falls within the top ten clones. The sample comprised CD8+ T cells sorted from blood. The receptors stem from an adult with rheumatoid arthritis.

A note on this clone: It is likely a read error, because the conserved phenylalanine at the end of the CDR3 is missing. This rearrangement joins TRBV5-1 to TRBJ1-6; 7 nucleotides agree with TRBD1. The V gene end was trimmed by 4 bases and the J gene end by 8 bases; junction bases not matched to a gene: 6. The germline CDR1 and CDR2 sequences are SGHRS and YFSETQ. This CDR3 is built from 14 residues. The chain's CDR3 is CASSPGTVYSPLHL. DNA of the CDR3: TGCGCCAGCAGCCCCGGGACAGTCTATTCACCCCTCCACCTT.

The chain combines TRBV5-6 with TRBJ2-7; 8 nucleotides match TRBD1. With V trimmed by 4 bases and J by 6 bases, 6 bases remained unmatched. CDR3 size: 13 residues. CDR1 and CDR2 from the germline V gene are SGHDT and YYEEEE. The CDR3, as DNA: TGTGCCAGCAGCCCTGGACAGGGCTCCGAGCAGTACTTC. Translating it yields CASSPGQGSEQYF.

V usage is TRBV5-6 and J usage is TRBJ1-4, with D hard to call. Germline V CDR1 and CDR2: SGHDT, YYEEEE. V was shortened by 0 bases and J by 8 bases, with 14 bases between the two germline ends. The CDR3 sequence is 15 residues long. CDR3 sequence: CASSLAMGGGEKLFF. For the CDR3, the DNA is TGTGCCAGCAGCTTGGCGATGGGAGGAGGGGAAAAACTGTTTTTT.